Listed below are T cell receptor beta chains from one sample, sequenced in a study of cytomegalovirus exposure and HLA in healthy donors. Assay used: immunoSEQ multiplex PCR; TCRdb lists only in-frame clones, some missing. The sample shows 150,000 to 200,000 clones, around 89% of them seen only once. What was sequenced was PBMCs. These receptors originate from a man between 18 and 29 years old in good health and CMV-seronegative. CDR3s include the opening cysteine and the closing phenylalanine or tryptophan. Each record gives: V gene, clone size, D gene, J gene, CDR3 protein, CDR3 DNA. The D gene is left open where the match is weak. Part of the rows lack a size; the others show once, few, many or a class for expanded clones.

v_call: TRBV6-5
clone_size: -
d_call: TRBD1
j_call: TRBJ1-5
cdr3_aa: CASRTGFSDSQPQHF
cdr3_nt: TGTGCCAGCAGGACAGGGTTTTCGGATAGCCAGCCCCAGCATTTT

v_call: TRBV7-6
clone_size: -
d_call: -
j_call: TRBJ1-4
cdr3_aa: CASTQGTLGVAGEKLFF
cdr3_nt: TGTGCCAGCACCCAAGGAACGTTAGGGGTTGCAGGGGAAAAACTGTTTTTT

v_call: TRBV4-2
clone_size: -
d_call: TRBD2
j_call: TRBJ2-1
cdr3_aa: CASSQEVLAGGNEQFF
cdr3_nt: TGTGCCAGCAGCCAAGAAGTACTAGCGGGGGGGAATGAGCAGTTCTTC

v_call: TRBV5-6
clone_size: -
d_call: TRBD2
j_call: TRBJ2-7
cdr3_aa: CASSLGGAGEIYEQYF
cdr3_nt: TGTGCCAGCAGCTTGGGGGGAGCGGGAGAGATCTACGAGCAGTACTTC

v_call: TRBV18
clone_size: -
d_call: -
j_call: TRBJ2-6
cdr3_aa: CASSPPRGSGANVLTF
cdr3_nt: TGTGCCAGCTCACCACCAAGGGGCTCTGGGGCCAACGTCCTGACTTTC

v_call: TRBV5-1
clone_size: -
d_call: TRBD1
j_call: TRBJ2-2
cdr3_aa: CASSLGQARGTGELFF
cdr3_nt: TGCGCCAGCAGCCTCGGACAGGCCCGGGGCACCGGGGAGCTGTTTTTT

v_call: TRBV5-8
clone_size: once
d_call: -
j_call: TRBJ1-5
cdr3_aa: CASSNRGLVRPQHF
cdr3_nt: TGTGCCAGCAGCAATAGGGGCCTCGTCAGGCCCCAGCATTTT

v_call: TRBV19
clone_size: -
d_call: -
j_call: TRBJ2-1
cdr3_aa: CASSIGTARESEQFF
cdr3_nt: TGTGCCAGTAGTATAGGGACTGCGCGGGAAAGTGAGCAGTTCTTC

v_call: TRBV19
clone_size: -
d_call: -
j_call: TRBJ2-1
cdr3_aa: CASSPSSVSYNEQFF
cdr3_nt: TGTGCCAGTAGTCCCTCGTCTGTTTCCTACAATGAGCAGTTCTTC

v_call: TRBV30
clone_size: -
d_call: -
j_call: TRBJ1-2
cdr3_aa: CAWMEQGLTGTF
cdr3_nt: TGTGCCTGGATGGAACAGGGATTGACGGGCACCTTC

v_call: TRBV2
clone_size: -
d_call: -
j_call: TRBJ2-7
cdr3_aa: CASSVGVGSGSYEQYF
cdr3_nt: TGTGCCAGCAGTGTTGGGGTCGGTAGCGGTTCCTACGAGCAGTACTTC